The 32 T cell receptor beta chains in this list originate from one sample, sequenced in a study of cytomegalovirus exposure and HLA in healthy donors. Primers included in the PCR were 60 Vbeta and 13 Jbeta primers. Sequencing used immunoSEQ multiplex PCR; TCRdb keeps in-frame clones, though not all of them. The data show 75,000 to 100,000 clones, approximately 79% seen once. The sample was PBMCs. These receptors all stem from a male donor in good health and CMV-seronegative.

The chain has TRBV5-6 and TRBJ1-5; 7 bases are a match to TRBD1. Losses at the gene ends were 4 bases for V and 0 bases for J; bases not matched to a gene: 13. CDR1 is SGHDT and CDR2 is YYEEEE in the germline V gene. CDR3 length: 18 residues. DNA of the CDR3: TGTGCCAGCAGCGTCGCCCCGAGCAGGGGGGCTAGCAATCAGCCCCAGCATTTT. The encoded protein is CASSVAPSRGASNQPQHF.

The DNA for the CDR3 is TGTGCCAGCAGCCGGGCTGGCGGGGGGGTGTACGAGCAGTACTTC. Translated, it gives CASSRAGGGVYEQYF. The chain couples TRBV5-4 to TRBJ2-7; 9 bases are a match to TRBD2. Germline CDR1 SGHNT, CDR2 YYREEE (reference sequence). This CDR3 is 15 amino acids long. Unmatched junction bases numbered 9, after V lost 4 bases and J lost 4 bases. Using reference TRBV5-4 and TRBJ2-7 for the parts outside the CDR3, the full variable domain is ETGVTQSPTHLIKTRGQQVTLRCSSQSGHNTVSWYQQALGQGPQFIFQYYREEENGRGNFPPRFSGLQFPNYSSELNVNALELDDSALYLCASSRAGGGVYEQYFGPGTRLTVT.

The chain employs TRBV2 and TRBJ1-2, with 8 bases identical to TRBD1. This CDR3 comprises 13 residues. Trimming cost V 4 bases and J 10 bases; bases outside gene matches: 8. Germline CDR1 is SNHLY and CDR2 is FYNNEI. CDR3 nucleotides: TGTGCCAGCAGTGGGACGGACAGGGCGGACTACACCTTC. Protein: CASSGTDRADYTF.

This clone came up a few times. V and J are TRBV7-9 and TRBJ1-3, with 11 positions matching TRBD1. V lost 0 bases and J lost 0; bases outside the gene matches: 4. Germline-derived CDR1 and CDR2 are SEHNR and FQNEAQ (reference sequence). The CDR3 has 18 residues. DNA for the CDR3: TGTGCCAGCAGCTTAGCTACCGGGACAGGGGGCTCTGGAAACACCATATATTTT. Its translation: CASSLATGTGGSGNTIYF.

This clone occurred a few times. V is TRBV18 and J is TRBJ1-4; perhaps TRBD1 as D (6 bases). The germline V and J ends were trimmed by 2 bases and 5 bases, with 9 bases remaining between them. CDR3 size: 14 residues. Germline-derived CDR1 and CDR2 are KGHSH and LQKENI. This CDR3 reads CASSPGGRNEKLFF. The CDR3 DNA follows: TGTGCCAGCTCACCAGGGGGCCGGAATGAAAAACTGTTTTTT.

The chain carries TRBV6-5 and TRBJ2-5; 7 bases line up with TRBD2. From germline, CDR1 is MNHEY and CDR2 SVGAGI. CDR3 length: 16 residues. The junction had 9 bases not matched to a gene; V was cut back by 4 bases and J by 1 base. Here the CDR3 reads CASSFFGGGVQETQYF. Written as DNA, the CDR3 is TGTGCCAGCAGTTTTTTCGGGGGAGGGGTCCAAGAGACCCAGTACTTC.

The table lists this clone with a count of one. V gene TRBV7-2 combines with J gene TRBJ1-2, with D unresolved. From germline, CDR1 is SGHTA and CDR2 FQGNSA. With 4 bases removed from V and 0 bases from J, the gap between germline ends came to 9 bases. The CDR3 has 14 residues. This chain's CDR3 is CASSSVTANYGYTF. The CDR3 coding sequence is TGTGCCAGCAGCTCCGTGACTGCTAACTATGGCTACACCTTC.

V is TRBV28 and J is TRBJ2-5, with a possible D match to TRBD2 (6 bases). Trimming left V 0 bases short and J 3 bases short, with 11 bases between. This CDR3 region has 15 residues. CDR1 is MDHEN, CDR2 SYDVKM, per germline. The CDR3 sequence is CASSLWTGEEETQYF. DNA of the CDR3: TGTGCCAGCAGTTTATGGACGGGAGAGGAAGAGACCCAGTACTTC.

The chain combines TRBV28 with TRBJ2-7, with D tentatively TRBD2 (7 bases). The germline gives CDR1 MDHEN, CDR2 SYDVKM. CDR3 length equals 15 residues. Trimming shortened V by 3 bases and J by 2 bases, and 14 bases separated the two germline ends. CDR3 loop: CASSFSRGAAYEQYF. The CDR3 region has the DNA TGTGCCAGCAGTTTCTCTCGGGGGGCGGCCTACGAGCAGTACTTC.

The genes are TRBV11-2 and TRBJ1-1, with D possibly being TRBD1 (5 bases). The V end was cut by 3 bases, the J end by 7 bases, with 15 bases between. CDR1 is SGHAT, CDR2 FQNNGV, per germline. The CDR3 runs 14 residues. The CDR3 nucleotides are TGTGCCAGCAGCTTCCTCGGGGGTCTCGGTGAAGCTTTCTTT. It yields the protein CASSFLGGLGEAFF.

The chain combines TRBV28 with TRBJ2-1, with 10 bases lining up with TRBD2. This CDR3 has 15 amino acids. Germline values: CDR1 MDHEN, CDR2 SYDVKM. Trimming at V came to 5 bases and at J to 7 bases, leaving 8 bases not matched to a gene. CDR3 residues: CASSPLAGVANEQFF. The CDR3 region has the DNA TGTGCCAGCAGTCCGCTAGCGGGAGTAGCTAATGAGCAGTTCTTC.

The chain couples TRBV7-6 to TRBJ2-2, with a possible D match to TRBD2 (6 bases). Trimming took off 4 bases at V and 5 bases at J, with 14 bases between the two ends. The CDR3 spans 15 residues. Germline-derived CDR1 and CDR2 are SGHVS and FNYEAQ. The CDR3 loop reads CASSSRVGGTGELFF. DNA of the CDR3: TGTGCCAGCAGCTCAAGGGTAGGAGGGACCGGGGAGCTGTTTTTT.

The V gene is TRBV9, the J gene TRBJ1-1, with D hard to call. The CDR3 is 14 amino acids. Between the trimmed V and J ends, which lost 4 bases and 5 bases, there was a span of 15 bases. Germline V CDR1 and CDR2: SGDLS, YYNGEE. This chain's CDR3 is CASSPPGVFTEAFF. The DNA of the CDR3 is TGTGCCAGCAGCCCCCCCGGGGTTTTTACTGAAGCTTTCTTT.

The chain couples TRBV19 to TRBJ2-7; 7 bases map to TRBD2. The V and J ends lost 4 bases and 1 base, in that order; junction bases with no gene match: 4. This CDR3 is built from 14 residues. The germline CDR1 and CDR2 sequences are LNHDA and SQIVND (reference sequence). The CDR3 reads CASSTTSVSYEQYF. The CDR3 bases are TGTGCCAGTAGTACCACTAGCGTTTCCTACGAGCAGTACTTC.

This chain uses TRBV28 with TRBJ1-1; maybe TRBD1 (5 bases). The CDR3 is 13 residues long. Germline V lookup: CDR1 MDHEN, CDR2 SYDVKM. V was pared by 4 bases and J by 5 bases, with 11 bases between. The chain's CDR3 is CASSWVGGTEAFF. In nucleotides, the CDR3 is TGTGCCAGCAGTTGGGTGGGGGGAACTGAAGCTTTCTTT.

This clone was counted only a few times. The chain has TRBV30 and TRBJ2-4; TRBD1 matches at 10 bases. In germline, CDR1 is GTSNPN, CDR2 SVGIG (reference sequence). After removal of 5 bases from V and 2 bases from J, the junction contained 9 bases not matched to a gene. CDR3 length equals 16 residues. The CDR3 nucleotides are TGTGCCTGGGACAGGGGGCAATCGAAGTCCAAAAACATTCAGTACTTC. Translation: CAWDRGQSKSKNIQYF.

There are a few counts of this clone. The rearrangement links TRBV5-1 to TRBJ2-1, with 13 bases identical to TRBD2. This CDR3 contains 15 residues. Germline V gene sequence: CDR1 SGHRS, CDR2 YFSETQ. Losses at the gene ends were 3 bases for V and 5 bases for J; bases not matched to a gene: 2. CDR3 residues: CASSWTSGGNNEQFF. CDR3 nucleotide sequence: TGCGCCAGCAGCTGGACTAGCGGGGGAAACAATGAGCAGTTCTTC.

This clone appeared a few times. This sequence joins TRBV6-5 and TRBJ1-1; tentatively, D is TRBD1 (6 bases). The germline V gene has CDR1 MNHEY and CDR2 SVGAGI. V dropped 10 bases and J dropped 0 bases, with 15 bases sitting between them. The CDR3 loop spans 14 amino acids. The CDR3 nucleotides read TGTGCCACCACAGGGAACAGGCTGAACACTGAAGCTTTCTTT. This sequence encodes CATTGNRLNTEAFF.

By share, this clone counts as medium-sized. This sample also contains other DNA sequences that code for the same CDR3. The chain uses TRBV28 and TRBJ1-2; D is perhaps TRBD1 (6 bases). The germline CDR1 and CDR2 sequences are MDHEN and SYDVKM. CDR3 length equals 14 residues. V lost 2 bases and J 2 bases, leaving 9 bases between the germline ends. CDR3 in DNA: TGTGCCAGCAGTTTAGGTCAGGGGAACTATGGCTACACCTTC. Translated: CASSLGQGNYGYTF.

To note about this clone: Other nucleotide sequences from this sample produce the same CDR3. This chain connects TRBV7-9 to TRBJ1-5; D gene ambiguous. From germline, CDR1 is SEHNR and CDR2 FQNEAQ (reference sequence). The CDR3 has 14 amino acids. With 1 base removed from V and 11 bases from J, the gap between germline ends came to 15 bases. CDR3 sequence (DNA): TGTGCCAGCAGCTTAGAGGCGCCCGGGGTTGCCCAGCATTTT. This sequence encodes CASSLEAPGVAQHF.

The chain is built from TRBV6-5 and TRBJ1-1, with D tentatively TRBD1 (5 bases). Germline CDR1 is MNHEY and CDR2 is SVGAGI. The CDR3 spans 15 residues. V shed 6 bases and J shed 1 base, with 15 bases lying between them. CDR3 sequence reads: CASRRRHQGNTEAFF. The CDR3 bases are TGTGCCAGCAGGAGACGACACCAGGGGAACACTGAAGCTTTCTTT.

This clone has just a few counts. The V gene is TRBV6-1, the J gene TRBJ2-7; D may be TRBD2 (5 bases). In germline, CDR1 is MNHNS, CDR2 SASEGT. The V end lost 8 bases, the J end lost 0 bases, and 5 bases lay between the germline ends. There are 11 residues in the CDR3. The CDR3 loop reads CASGSSYEQYF. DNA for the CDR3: TGTGCCAGCGGGAGCTCCTACGAGCAGTACTTC.

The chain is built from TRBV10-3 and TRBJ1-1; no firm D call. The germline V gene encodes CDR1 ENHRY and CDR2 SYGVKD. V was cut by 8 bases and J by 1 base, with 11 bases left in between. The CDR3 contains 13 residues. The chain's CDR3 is CAIRIQENTEAFF. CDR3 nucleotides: TGTGCCATCCGAATTCAGGAGAACACTGAAGCTTTCTTT.

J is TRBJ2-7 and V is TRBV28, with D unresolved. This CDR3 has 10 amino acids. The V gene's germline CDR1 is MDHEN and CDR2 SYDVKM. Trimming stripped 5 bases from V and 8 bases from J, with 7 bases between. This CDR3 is CASSPLKQYF. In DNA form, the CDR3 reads TGTGCCAGCAGTCCTCTTAAGCAGTACTTC. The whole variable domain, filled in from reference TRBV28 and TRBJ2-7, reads DVKVTQSSRYLVKRTGEKVFLECVQDMDHENMFWYRQDPGLGLRLIYFSYDVKMKEKGDIPEGYSVSREKKERFSLILESASTNQTSMYLCASSPLKQYFGPGTRLTVT.

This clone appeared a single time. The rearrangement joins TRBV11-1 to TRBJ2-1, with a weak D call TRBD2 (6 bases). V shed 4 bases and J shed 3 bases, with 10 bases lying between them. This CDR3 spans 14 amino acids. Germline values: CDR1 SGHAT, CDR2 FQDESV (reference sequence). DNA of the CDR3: TGTGCCAGCAGCTCCCAGGGAGGCTACAATGAGCAGTTCTTC. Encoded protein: CASSSQGGYNEQFF.

CDR3 sequence reads: CASSNRGTGEQYF. CDR3 nucleotide sequence: TGTGCCAGTAGTAATAGGGGCACGGGCGAGCAGTACTTC. This chain links TRBV19 with TRBJ2-7; TRBD1 is a possible D gene (5 bases). The CDR3 runs 13 residues. The V end was cut by 4 bases, the J end by 6 bases, with 13 bases between. CDR1 and CDR2 (germline): LNHDA, SQIVND (reference sequence).

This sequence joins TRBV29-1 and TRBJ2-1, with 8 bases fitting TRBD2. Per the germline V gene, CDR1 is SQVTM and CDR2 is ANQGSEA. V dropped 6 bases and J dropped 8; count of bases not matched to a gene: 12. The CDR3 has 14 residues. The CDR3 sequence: CSVTGVAGTYEQFF. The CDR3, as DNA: TGCAGCGTGACCGGAGTAGCGGGAACATATGAGCAGTTCTTC.

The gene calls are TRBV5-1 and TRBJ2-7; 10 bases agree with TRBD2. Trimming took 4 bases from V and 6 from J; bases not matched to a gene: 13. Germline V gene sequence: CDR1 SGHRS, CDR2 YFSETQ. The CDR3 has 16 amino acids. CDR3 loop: CASSLGLAEPESEQYF. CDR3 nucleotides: TGCGCCAGCAGCCTCGGACTAGCGGAGCCCGAGAGCGAGCAGTACTTC.

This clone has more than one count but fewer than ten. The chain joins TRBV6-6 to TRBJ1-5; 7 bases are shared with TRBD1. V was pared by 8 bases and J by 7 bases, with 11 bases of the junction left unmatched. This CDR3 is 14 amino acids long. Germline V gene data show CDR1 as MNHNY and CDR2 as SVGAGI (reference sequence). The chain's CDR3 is CASAPTDRVQPQHF. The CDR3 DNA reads TGTGCCAGCGCCCCTACCGACAGGGTCCAGCCCCAGCATTTT.

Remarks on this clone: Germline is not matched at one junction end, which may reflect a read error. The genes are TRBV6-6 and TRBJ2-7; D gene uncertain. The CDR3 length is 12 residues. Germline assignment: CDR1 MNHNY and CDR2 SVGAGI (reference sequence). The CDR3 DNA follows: TGTGCCGGCAGTTACACCAGCTACGAGCAGTACTTC. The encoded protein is CAGSYTSYEQYF.

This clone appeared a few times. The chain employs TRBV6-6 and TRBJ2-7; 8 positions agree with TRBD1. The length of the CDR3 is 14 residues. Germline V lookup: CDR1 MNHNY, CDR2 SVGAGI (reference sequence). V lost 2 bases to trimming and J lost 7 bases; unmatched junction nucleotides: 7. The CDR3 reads CASSYPGQGAEQYF. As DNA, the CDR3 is TGTGCCAGCAGTTACCCAGGGCAGGGGGCTGAGCAGTACTTC.

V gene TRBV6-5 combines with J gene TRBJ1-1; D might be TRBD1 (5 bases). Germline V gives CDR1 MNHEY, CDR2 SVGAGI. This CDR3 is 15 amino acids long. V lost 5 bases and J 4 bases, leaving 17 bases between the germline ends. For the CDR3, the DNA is TGTGCCAGCAGTCCAGGACGGGGGTGGGGCACTGAAGCTTTCTTT. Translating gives CASSPGRGWGTEAFF.